This TCR beta chain was observed in a study of T cell changes during pregnancy in multiple sclerosis. The CDR3 contains 13 residues. Germline V gene data show CDR1 as MNHNS and CDR2 as SASEGT. V dropped 6 bases and J dropped 8 bases, with 13 bases sitting between them. This table comes from immunoSEQ multiplex PCR, and its TCRdb copy is limited to in-frame clones, with some not included. The table shows roughly 45,000 clones, with just under 95% occurring only once. The sequencing here drew on CD8+ T cells from peripheral blood mononuclear cells, taken in the first trimester of pregnancy. The clonotype comes from a female donor with multiple sclerosis, enrolled in a pregnancy study. J is TRBJ1-4 and V is TRBV6-1, with D possibly being TRBD1 (5 bases). CDR3 in amino acids: CASREQAGEKLFF. CDR3 bases: TGTGCCAGCAGAGAACAGGCGGGGGAAAAACTGTTTTTT.